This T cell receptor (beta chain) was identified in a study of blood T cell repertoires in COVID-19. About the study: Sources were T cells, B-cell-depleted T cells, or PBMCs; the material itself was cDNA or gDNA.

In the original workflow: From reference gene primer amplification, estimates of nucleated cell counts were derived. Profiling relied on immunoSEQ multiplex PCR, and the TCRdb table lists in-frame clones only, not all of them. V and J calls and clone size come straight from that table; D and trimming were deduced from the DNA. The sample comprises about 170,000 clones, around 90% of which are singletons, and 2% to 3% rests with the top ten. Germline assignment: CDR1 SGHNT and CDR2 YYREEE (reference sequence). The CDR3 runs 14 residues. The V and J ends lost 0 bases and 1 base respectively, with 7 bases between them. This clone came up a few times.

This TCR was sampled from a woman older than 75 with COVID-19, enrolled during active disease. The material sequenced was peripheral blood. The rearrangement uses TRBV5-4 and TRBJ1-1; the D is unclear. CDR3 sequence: CASSLETRNTEAFF. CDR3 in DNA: TGTGCCAGCAGCTTGGAGACAAGGAACACTGAAGCTTTCTTT. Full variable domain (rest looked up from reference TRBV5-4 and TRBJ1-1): ETGVTQSPTHLIKTRGQQVTLRCSSQSGHNTVSWYQQALGQGPQFIFQYYREEENGRGNFPPRFSGLQFPNYSSELNVNALELDDSALYLCASSLETRNTEAFFGQGTRLTVV.